A single sample gave rise to the 15 T cell receptor beta chains below, sequenced in a study of shared clonotypes between healthy human individuals. TCRdb's copy holds only in-frame clones and misses some; the assay was immunoSEQ multiplex PCR. Of approximately 2.3 million clones in the sample, 85% to 95% were seen once. The sequenced material came from naive CD4+ T cells from PBMCs. Subset here: CD45RA+ positively selected. The receptors shown here come from a young man in good health. Some clones in this sample may be carry-over from other donors' samples.

The chain links TRBV6-1 to TRBJ1-2; no definite D call. Germline CDR1 MNHNS, CDR2 SASEGT. V gave up 1 base and J gave up 4 bases, with 10 bases separating them. The CDR3 spans 14 residues. The CDR3 DNA is TGTGCCAGCAGTGAAGAAAGAAAGGGCTATGGCTACACCTTC. This translates into CASSEERKGYGYTF.

The chain couples TRBV7-9 to TRBJ2-2; 13 bases line up with TRBD2. Unmatched junction bases numbered 6, after V lost 4 bases and J lost 4 bases. The CDR3 loop spans 17 amino acids. Germline assignment: CDR1 SEHNR and CDR2 FQNEAQ (reference sequence). This chain's CDR3 is CASSSGLAGYGTGELFF. The CDR3, as DNA: TGTGCCAGCAGCTCGGGACTAGCGGGATATGGCACCGGGGAGCTGTTTTTT.

This chain uses TRBV28 with TRBJ2-3; 7 nucleotides line up with TRBD1. Germline values: CDR1 MDHEN, CDR2 SYDVKM. The CDR3 spans 16 residues. J gave up 1 base and V 1 base, and 5 bases lay outside the gene matches. CDR3 region: CASSLSTGWGTDTQYF. The CDR3 region has the DNA TGTGCCAGCAGTTTATCGACAGGGTGGGGCACAGATACGCAGTATTTT. Full variable domain (outside the CDR3, taken from reference TRBV28 and TRBJ2-3): DVKVTQSSRYLVKRTGEKVFLECVQDMDHENMFWYRQDPGLGLRLIYFSYDVKMKEKGDIPEGYSVSREKKERFSLILESASTNQTSMYLCASSLSTGWGTDTQYFGPGTRLTVL.

The chain joins TRBV7-2 to TRBJ2-7, with 7 bases identical to TRBD2. Germline V gene lookup returns CDR1 SGHTA and CDR2 FQGNSA. V gave up 5 bases and J gave up 3 bases; unmatched junction bases: 13. The CDR3 totals 16 residues. The CDR3 DNA follows: TGTGCCAGCAGCCTGCCTGGCGCAGCGGGGCTCTACGAGCAGTACTTC. It encodes CASSLPGAAGLYEQYF.

CDR3 residues: CASTTGAVLRQYF. CDR3 coding DNA: TGTGCCAGCACGACAGGGGCTGTCTTACGGCAGTACTTC. This chain connects TRBV28 to TRBJ2-7; 8 nucleotides align to TRBD1. The germline V gene encodes CDR1 MDHEN and CDR2 SYDVKM. This CDR3 spans 13 amino acids. The V and J ends lost 7 bases and 9 bases, in that order; junction bases with no gene match: 11.

The chain combines TRBV5-1 with TRBJ1-1; D is perhaps TRBD1 (6 bases). The germline CDR1 and CDR2 sequences are SGHRS and YFSETQ. V was clipped by 1 base and J by 2 bases, with 9 bases between them. This CDR3 has 14 residues. The CDR3 DNA is TGCGCCAGCAGCTTGACGGACAGAAACACTGAAGCTTTCTTT. This encodes CASSLTDRNTEAFF.

This clone was detected once. The rearrangement links TRBV2 to TRBJ2-7, with TRBD2 matching 10 bases. The germline V gene has CDR1 SNHLY and CDR2 FYNNEI. The ends lost 4 bases at V and 1 base at J; junction bases unmatched: 4. This CDR3 region has 15 residues. The CDR3 reads CASSAGLARSYEQYF. The CDR3 bases are TGTGCCAGCAGTGCGGGACTAGCGAGATCCTACGAGCAGTACTTC.

Of note for this clone: Just one base apart from a much larger clone, this may be a read error. In the same sample, other DNA sequences code for this CDR3. The genes are TRBV6-1 and TRBJ1-2; D is unresolved. Germline V lookup: CDR1 MNHNS, CDR2 SASEGT. This CDR3 has 12 amino acids. The V end was cut by 1 base, the J end by 4 bases, with 4 bases between. CDR3: CASSEGSYGYTF. The DNA of the CDR3 is TGTGCCAGCAGTGAAGGGTCCTATGGCTACACCTTC.

The gene calls are TRBV5-1 and TRBJ2-7; 8 positions match TRBD1. The trim removed 4 bases at V and 7 bases at J, leaving 13 bases unmatched. Germline values: CDR1 SGHRS, CDR2 YFSETQ. This CDR3 is built from 15 residues. This CDR3 reads CASSPLAGGAGEQYF. CDR3 DNA sequence: TGCGCCAGCAGCCCCTTGGCAGGGGGCGCGGGGGAGCAGTACTTC.

The chain's CDR3 is CASSKGGPSSYEQYF. For the CDR3, the DNA is TGTGCCAGCAGCAAAGGCGGTCCCAGCTCCTACGAGCAGTACTTC. The J gene is TRBJ2-7, the V gene TRBV21-1; TRBD2 reflects the table's D call only, with no check against the DNA. TRBV21-1 is deemed a pseudogene. This CDR3 spans 15 amino acids.

The chain has TRBV28 and TRBJ2-7; TRBD2 might be the D (6 bases). Germline lookup yields CDR1 MDHEN and CDR2 SYDVKM. The CDR3 totals 14 residues. V was cut by 3 bases and J by 2 bases, with 11 bases left in between. The CDR3 region has the DNA TGTGCCAGCAGTTTGGGCGGGAAGACCTACGAGCAGTACTTC. Amino acid sequence: CASSLGGKTYEQYF. Full variable domain (rest looked up from reference TRBV28 and TRBJ2-7): DVKVTQSSRYLVKRTGEKVFLECVQDMDHENMFWYRQDPGLGLRLIYFSYDVKMKEKGDIPEGYSVSREKKERFSLILESASTNQTSMYLCASSLGGKTYEQYFGPGTRLTVT.

The chain has TRBV6-1 and TRBJ2-3, with TRBD2 matching 14 bases. CDR1 and CDR2 from the germline V gene are MNHNS and SASEGT. This CDR3 has 17 residues. V gave up 4 bases and J gave up 3 bases; unmatched junction bases: 6. The CDR3 DNA follows: TGTGCCAGCAGTGCACAGGGGACTAGCGGGAGTACAGATACGCAGTATTTT. This gives the protein CASSAQGTSGSTDTQYF.

The chain recombines TRBV19 with TRBJ2-5; TRBD1 aligns across 9 bases. V shed 3 bases and J 9 bases; nucleotides not matched to a gene: 8. Per germline, CDR1 LNHDA and CDR2 SQIVND (reference sequence). There are 14 residues in the CDR3. The CDR3 sequence is CASSILGDRVSQYF. The CDR3 DNA sequence: TGTGCCAGTAGTATTCTTGGGGACAGGGTTTCCCAGTACTTC.

The CDR3 DNA follows: TGTGCCAGCAGCCGGGGGTCAGGAGGGTCTGAGACCCAGTACTTC. Translating it yields CASSRGSGGSETQYF. V gene TRBV7-3 combines with J gene TRBJ2-5; D may be TRBD2 (6 bases). CDR1 and CDR2 (germline): SGHTA, FQGTGA. This CDR3 comprises 15 residues. Trimming removed 5 bases at V and 5 bases at J, with 18 bases between.

The chain links TRBV11-3 to TRBJ2-4; D is unclear. The CDR3 spans 12 residues. Germline values: CDR1 SGHNT, CDR2 YENEEA. V gave up 5 bases and J gave up 8 bases, with 10 bases separating them. The DNA of the CDR3 is TGTGCCAGCAGCCCGGATGGGGACATTCAGTACTTC. Translated, it gives CASSPDGDIQYF.